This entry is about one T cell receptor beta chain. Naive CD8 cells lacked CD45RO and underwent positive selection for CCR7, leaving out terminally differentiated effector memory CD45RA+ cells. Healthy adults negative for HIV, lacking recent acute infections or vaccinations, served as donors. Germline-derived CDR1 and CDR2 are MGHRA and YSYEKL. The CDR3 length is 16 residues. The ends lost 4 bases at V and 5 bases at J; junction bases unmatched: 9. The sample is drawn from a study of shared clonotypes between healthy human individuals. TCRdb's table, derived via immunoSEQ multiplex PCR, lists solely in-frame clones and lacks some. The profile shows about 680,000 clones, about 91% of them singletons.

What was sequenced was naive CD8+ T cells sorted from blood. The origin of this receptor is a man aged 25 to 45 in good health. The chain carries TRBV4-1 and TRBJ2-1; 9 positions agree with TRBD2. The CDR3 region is CASSPIFLAGNNEQFF. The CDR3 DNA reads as TGCGCCAGCAGCCCCATTTTCCTAGCGGGGAACAATGAGCAGTTCTTC.